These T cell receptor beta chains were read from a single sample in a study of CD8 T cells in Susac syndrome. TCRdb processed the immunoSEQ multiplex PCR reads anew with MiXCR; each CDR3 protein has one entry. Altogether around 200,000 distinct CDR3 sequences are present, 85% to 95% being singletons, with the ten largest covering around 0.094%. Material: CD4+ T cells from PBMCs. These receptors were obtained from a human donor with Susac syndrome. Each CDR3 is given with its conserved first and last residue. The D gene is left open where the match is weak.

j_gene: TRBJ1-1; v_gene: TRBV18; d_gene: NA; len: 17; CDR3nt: TGTGCCAGCTCACCGTTAGTCAGTGGAAGTGGGGACACTGAAGCTTTCTTT; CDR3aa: CASSPLVSGSGDTEAFF
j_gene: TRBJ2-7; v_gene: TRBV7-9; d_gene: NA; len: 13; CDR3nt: TGTGCCAGCAGCTCCCGGGACCGGCACGAGCAGTACTTC; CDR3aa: CASSSRDRHEQYF
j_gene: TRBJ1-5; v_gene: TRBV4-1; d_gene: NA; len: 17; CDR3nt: TGCGCCAGCAGCCAAGAGTTGGAGGACTATAGCAATCAGCCCCAGCATTTT; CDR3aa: CASSQELEDYSNQPQHF
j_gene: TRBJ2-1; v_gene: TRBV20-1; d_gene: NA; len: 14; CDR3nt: TGCAGTGCTCCCCTATCGCTCTCCTACAATGAGCAGTTCTTC; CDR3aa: CSAPLSLSYNEQFF
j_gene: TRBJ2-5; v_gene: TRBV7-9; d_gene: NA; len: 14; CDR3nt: TGTGCCAGCAGCTTAGATTACAGGGTTAAGACCCAGTACTTC; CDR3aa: CASSLDYRVKTQYF
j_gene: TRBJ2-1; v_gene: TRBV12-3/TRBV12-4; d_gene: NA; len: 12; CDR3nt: TGTGCCAGCACTAGCTCCAGCAATGAGCAGTTCTTC; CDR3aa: CASTSSSNEQFF
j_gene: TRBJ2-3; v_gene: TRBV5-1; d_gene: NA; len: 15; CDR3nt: TGCGCCAGCAGCTTTTCGGGGGCTAGCACAGATACGCAGTATTTT; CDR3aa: CASSFSGASTDTQYF
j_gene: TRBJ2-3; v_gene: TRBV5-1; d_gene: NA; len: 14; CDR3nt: TGCGCCAGCAGCTTGGCTACGGGCGCAGATACGCAGTATTTT; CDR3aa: CASSLATGADTQYF
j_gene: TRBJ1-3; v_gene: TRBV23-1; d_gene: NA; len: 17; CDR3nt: TGCGCCAGCAGTCAATCGCCACACGGGGAGTTGGCAAACACCATATATTTT; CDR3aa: CASSQSPHGELANTIYF
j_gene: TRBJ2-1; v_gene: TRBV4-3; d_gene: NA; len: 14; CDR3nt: TGCGCCAGCAGCCAAGAGATTTTCTTCGGTGAGCAGTTCTTC; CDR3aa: CASSQEIFFGEQFF
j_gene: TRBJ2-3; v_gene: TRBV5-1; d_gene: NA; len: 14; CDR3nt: TGCGCCAGCAGACTCCAGGGGTTCGCAGATACGCAGTATTTT; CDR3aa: CASRLQGFADTQYF
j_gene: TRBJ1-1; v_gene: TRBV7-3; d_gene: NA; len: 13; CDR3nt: TGTGCCAGCAGCTCCAGGGGAAACACTGAAGCTTTCTTT; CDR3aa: CASSSRGNTEAFF
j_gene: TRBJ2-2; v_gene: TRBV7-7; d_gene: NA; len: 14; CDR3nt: TGTGCCAGCAGGAAGGGAAGGAGTGACGGGGAGCTGTTTTTT; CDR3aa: CASRKGRSDGELFF